The 20 T cell receptor beta chains listed next were all sequenced from one sample in a study of T cells in Graves' hyperthyroidism and ophthalmopathy. Researchers took RNA transcripts and amplified the TCR beta CDR3 regions from them. The HTBI primer set was used in a first-round RT-PCR of the TCR CDR3. TCRdb processed the multiplex PCR reads anew with MiXCR; each CDR3 protein has one entry. The sample includes a few hundred thousand distinct CDR3 sequences, around a sixth of them seen just once. Source material: blood. Receptors originate from a woman aged 18-29 years with Graves' hyperthyroidism that later progressed to Graves' ophthalmopathy.

This clonotype was seen many times. This rearrangement joins TRBV28 to TRBJ2-1; the D gene could be TRBD1 or TRBD2 (7 bases each). The CDR3 is made up of 13 amino acids. Trimming removed 6 bases at V and 8 bases at J, with 14 bases between. Germline assignment: CDR1 MDHEN and CDR2 SYDVKM. The CDR3, as DNA: TGTGCCAGCAGGGCGTCAGGGGGGGATGAGCAGTTCTTC. This sequence encodes CASRASGGDEQFF.

This clonotype was detected ten times or more. The V and J genes are TRBV30 and TRBJ1-6; 7 bases line up with TRBD1. Germline CDR1 and CDR2: GTSNPN and SVGIG (reference sequence). CDR3 length: 14 amino acids. Trimming cost V 2 bases and J 7 bases; bases outside gene matches: 5. CDR3 amino acids: CAWSQGGENSPLHF. In DNA form, the CDR3 reads TGTGCCTGGAGTCAGGGGGGGGAGAATTCACCCCTCCACTTT. Full variable domain (outside the CDR3, taken from reference TRBV30 and TRBJ1-6): SQTIHQWPATLVQPVGSPLSLECTVEGTSNPNLYWYRQAAGRGLQLLFYSVGIGQISSEVPQNLSASRPQDRQFILSSKKLLLSDSGFYLCAWSQGGENSPLHFGNGTRLTVT.

This clonotype was detected ten times or more. The chain links TRBV28 to TRBJ2-1, with D unclear. The CDR3 consists of 16 residues. Germline V lookup: CDR1 MDHEN, CDR2 SYDVKM. The V gene lost 4 bases and the J gene lost 6 bases, with 19 bases spanning the gap. CDR3 bases: TGTGCCAGCAGTTCTCCCTATGGTAGGGAAAGCAATGAGCAGTTCTTC. Amino acids: CASSSPYGRESNEQFF.

In this sample, this clonotype turned up many times. The rearrangement links TRBV7-2 to TRBJ2-7, with 12 bases identical to TRBD1. The length of the CDR3 is 17 residues. Per germline, CDR1 SGHTA and CDR2 FQGNSA. Germline trimming cut 2 bases from V and 6 bases from J; bases unmatched to any gene: 11. The CDR3 loop reads CASSLFRSGQGAFEQYF. For the CDR3, the DNA is TGTGCCAGCAGCTTATTTAGGTCGGGACAGGGGGCGTTCGAGCAGTACTTC.

This clonotype was detected ten times or more. The gene calls are TRBV20-1 and TRBJ2-4; no reliable D call. The CDR3 extends over 14 amino acids. Germline CDR1 and CDR2: DFQATT and SNEGSKA (reference sequence). Trimming removed 7 bases from V and 11 bases from J, with 24 bases in between. CDR3 in amino acids: CSDLTTSRQYVQYF. CDR3 sequence (DNA): TGCAGTGACTTGACAACGTCTCGGCAATACGTTCAGTACTTC.

The table lists this clonotype with a few counts. V usage is TRBV5-1 and J usage is TRBJ2-5; D not certain. V lost 2 bases to trimming and J lost 1 base, with 9 bases between them. CDR3 length: 14 amino acids. The V gene's germline CDR1 is SGHRS and CDR2 YFSETQ. CDR3 residues: CASSFQAAQETQYF. The CDR3 DNA is TGCGCCAGCAGCTTTCAGGCCGCCCAAGAGACCCAGTACTTC. Using reference TRBV5-1 and TRBJ2-5 for the parts outside the CDR3, the full variable domain is KAGVTQTPRYLIKTRGQQVTLSCSPISGHRSVSWYQQTPGQGLQFLFEYFSETQRNKGNFPGRFSGRQFSNSRSEMNVSTLELGDSALYLCASSFQAAQETQYFGPGTRLLVL.

V usage is TRBV9 and J usage is TRBJ2-3, with D possibly called TRBD1 or TRBD2 (5 bases each). CDR3 length: 15 amino acids. V lost 0 bases and J 2 bases, leaving 10 bases between the germline ends. The germline CDR1 and CDR2 sequences are SGDLS and YYNGEE. CDR3 amino acids: CASSVDGGTTDTQYF. DNA for the CDR3: TGTGCCAGCAGCGTAGATGGGGGTACCACAGATACGCAGTATTTT.

This clonotype was seen a few times. A single base separates this from a much larger clone, so it may be a read error. The chain joins TRBV28 to TRBJ1-2; the D is unclear. The CDR3 is 13 amino acids. The germline CDR1 and CDR2 sequences are MDHEN and SYDVKM. In DNA form, the CDR3 reads TGTGCCGGCAGTTTCGGCAGGACCTATGGCTACACCTTC. It is translated as CAGSFGRTYGYTF.

There are many counts of this clonotype. The rearrangement links TRBV5-1 to TRBJ1-4; 8 bases fit TRBD1. Germline V gene sequence: CDR1 SGHRS, CDR2 YFSETQ. With 3 bases clipped from V and 8 bases from J, the junction kept 6 bases outside the gene matches. The CDR3 spans 14 residues. The CDR3 region is CASSSMTGEEKLFF. The CDR3, as DNA: TGCGCCAGCAGCTCGATGACAGGGGAGGAAAAACTGTTTTTT.

The gene calls are TRBV19 and TRBJ2-1; D is uncertain. The CDR3 is 13 residues long. Germline CDR1 LNHDA, CDR2 SQIVND (reference sequence). Trimming pared 3 bases from V and 5 bases from J, leaving 8 bases between. The CDR3 coding sequence is TGTGCCAGTAGTATTATTGGGGACAATGAGCAGTTCTTC. Protein sequence: CASSIIGDNEQFF.

V usage is TRBV7-3 and J usage is TRBJ2-7, with 9 bases fitting TRBD2. After removal of 5 bases from V and 5 bases from J, the junction contained 7 bases not matched to a gene. In germline, CDR1 is SGHTA, CDR2 FQGTGA. CDR3 length: 14 residues. CDR3 nucleotide sequence: TGTGCCAGCAGCCTCGCGGGAGGGTACCACGAGCAGTACTTC. This translates into CASSLAGGYHEQYF.

DNA of the CDR3: TGTGCCAGCAGCTTGCTAATGCTCAGGATCCTACACTCGTCTGGGGCCAACGTCCTGACTTTC. Translation gives CASSLLMLRILHSSGANVLTF. This sequence joins TRBV5-8 and TRBJ2-6, with D hard to call. Germline CDR1 and CDR2: SGHTS and YDEGEE. The CDR3 totals 21 residues. Trimming took 1 base from V and 1 from J, leaving 24 bases between them.

This clonotype showed up just a few times. The rearrangement links TRBV7-9 to TRBJ2-3; 7 nucleotides align to TRBD2. The V gene end was trimmed by 5 bases and the J gene end by 0 bases; junction bases not matched to a gene: 14. The CDR3 sequence is 18 residues long. Germline assignment: CDR1 SEHNR and CDR2 FQNEAQ (reference sequence). The CDR3 sequence: CASSERDVGDRSTDTQYF. CDR3 DNA: TGTGCCAGCAGCGAGCGGGATGTTGGTGATCGGAGCACAGATACGCAGTATTTT.

The chain joins TRBV19 to TRBJ2-4; 8 bases align to TRBD2. With V trimmed by 6 bases and J by 1 base, 14 bases remained unmatched. Germline V CDR1 and CDR2: LNHDA, SQIVND (reference sequence). The length of the CDR3 is 18 residues. CDR3 coding DNA: TGTGCCAGTAGCCCGGGACTAGGCCCCTTCCTCGCCAAAAACATTCAGTACTTC. Protein sequence: CASSPGLGPFLAKNIQYF.

This clonotype has ten or more counts. The chain combines TRBV20-1 with TRBJ1-2; 7 bases are shared with TRBD1. J gave up 8 bases and V 3 bases, and 12 bases lay outside the gene matches. CDR1 is DFQATT and CDR2 is SNEGSKA in the germline V gene (reference sequence). CDR3 size: 14 residues. The CDR3 is CSARRQGITEGYTF. The CDR3 nucleotides are TGCAGTGCTAGGCGACAGGGTATTACAGAAGGCTACACCTTC.

The chain employs TRBV18 and TRBJ2-2; D perhaps matches TRBD2 (6 bases). Germline CDR1 reads KGHSH; CDR2 reads LQKENI. The CDR3 covers 14 residues. Trimming took off 8 bases at V and 4 bases at J, with 14 bases between the two ends. For the CDR3, the DNA is TGTGCCAGCACCTTGGGGAGGATCACCGGGGAGCTGTTTTTT. Translating gives CASTLGRITGELFF.

As for this clonotype: A single base separates this from a much larger clone, so it may be a read error. V is TRBV10-3 and J is TRBJ2-1; D unclear. Germline V gene data show CDR1 as ENHRY and CDR2 as SYGVKD. V lost 5 bases to trimming and J lost 4 bases, with 12 bases between them. There are 14 residues in the CDR3. This chain's CDR3 is CAISNREGYNEQFF. The CDR3 DNA reads as TGTGCCATCAGTAATAGGGAAGGGTACAATGAGCAGTTCTTC.

In this sample, this clonotype turned up many times. V gene TRBV7-9 combines with J gene TRBJ2-1; D could derive from TRBD1 or TRBD2 (5 bases each). The V and J ends lost 5 bases and 8 bases respectively, with 16 bases between them. The germline gives CDR1 SEHNR, CDR2 FQNEAQ (reference sequence). This CDR3 has 14 residues. The CDR3 loop is CASSLVGPRDEQFF. The CDR3 DNA sequence: TGTGCCAGCAGCCTCGTGGGGCCGAGGGATGAGCAGTTCTTC.

This clonotype occurred a few times. The chain links TRBV27 to TRBJ2-7; the match to TRBD2 covers 7 bases. V trimming: 0 bases; J trimming: 2 bases; junction bases outside the gene matches: 4. Germline CDR1 MNHEY, CDR2 SMNVEV (reference sequence). The CDR3 runs 15 residues. The CDR3 loop is CASSLSAGRAYEQYF. The CDR3 nucleotides read TGTGCCAGCAGTTTATCGGCGGGGAGGGCCTACGAGCAGTACTTC.

This clonotype was detected ten times or more. The chain uses TRBV20-1 and TRBJ2-5; TRBD1 matches 9 bases. V shed 6 bases and J 1 base; nucleotides not matched to a gene: 3. Per germline, CDR1 DFQATT and CDR2 SNEGSKA (reference sequence). This CDR3 region has 13 residues. CDR3 in amino acids: CSAKTGGQETQYF. The CDR3 nucleotides are TGCAGTGCCAAGACAGGGGGCCAAGAGACCCAGTACTTC.